This entry features one T cell receptor (beta chain) sequence. The assay was immunoSEQ multiplex PCR, and TCRdb's table has in-frame clones only and misses some. The sample contains 24,000 or so clones, about 62% of which appear only once. Documented treatment: treatment-naive control, cytoreductive nephrectomy. Clear cell pathology was present in this patient's renal cell carcinoma. This sample was taken from a study of radiation and T cells in renal cell carcinoma. Germline V gives CDR1 SGHVS, CDR2 FNYEAQ. This CDR3 has 14 amino acids. Trimming shortened V by 6 bases and J by 4 bases, and 12 bases separated the two germline ends.

The sequence came from a man aged 35-49 years with renal cell carcinoma. Specimen: tumor tissue, collected from a patient whose treatment was nephrectomy without radiotherapy. The genes are TRBV7-6 and TRBJ1-4; D call uncertain. The CDR3 DNA reads TGTGCCAGCAGGCCGACGGCCAATAATGAAAAACTGTTTTTT. Translated, it gives CASRPTANNEKLFF.